These 6 T cell receptor beta chains were all obtained from the same sample, sequenced in a study of cytotoxic CD8 clonotypes in ibrutinib-treated CLL. Method: immunoSEQ multiplex PCR; TCRdb's copy keeps in-frame clones and lacks some. In the table there are some 200,000 clones, approximately 75% of which are singletons. The specimen comprised PBMCs, sampled after 12 months of ibrutinib treatment. The receptor source for this set is a human donor with chronic lymphocytic leukemia.

J is TRBJ2-5 and V is TRBV7-6, with unresolved D. V lost 0 bases to trimming and J lost 5 bases, with 16 bases between them. This CDR3 has 16 amino acids. The germline gives CDR1 SGHVS, CDR2 FNYEAQ. CDR3 sequence (DNA): TGTGCCAGCAGCTTAGCCGCCGGGCCACCGAGGGAGACCCAGTACTTC. The encoded protein is CASSLAAGPPRETQYF.

V usage is TRBV11-2 and J usage is TRBJ2-1; 7 positions agree with TRBD2. Germline CDR1 and CDR2: SGHAT and FQNNGV. The length of the CDR3 is 13 residues. V shed 5 bases, J shed 5 bases, and the junction held 3 bases outside the gene matches. The DNA for the CDR3 is TGTGCCAGCAGCCTCGGGACTAACAATGAGCAGTTCTTC. Protein: CASSLGTNNEQFF.

This clone was recorded once. The chain carries TRBV19 and TRBJ2-1; tentatively, D is TRBD1 (6 bases). Deletions cut 6 bases from V and 4 bases from J, with 10 bases between. Germline V CDR1 and CDR2: LNHDA, SQIVND (reference sequence). The CDR3 covers 13 residues. Here the CDR3 DNA reads TGTGCCAGTAGCGACAGGACTTACAATGAGCAGTTCTTC. Translation gives CASSDRTYNEQFF.

The chain links TRBV27 to TRBJ2-7, with 11 nucleotides matching TRBD2. This CDR3 has 15 amino acids. The trim removed 6 bases at V and 7 bases at J, leaving 11 bases unmatched. Per the germline V gene, CDR1 is MNHEY and CDR2 is SMNVEV (reference sequence). The CDR3 protein is CASRIVAGGPREQYF. DNA for the CDR3: TGTGCCAGCAGAATTGTAGCGGGAGGGCCGAGGGAGCAGTACTTC.

The chain employs TRBV4-2 and TRBJ1-5; D remains unclear. V was shortened by 0 bases and J by 2 bases, with 8 bases between the two germline ends. The CDR3 is made up of 15 amino acids. Germline-derived CDR1 and CDR2 are LGHNA and YNFKEQ. The CDR3 region has the DNA TGTGCCAGCAGCCAAGAGGGAAGAGGCAATCAGCCCCAGCATTTT. Amino acid sequence: CASSQEGRGNQPQHF.

Only one count was recorded for this clone. This rearrangement joins TRBV5-4 to TRBJ1-6; TRBD1 might be the D (5 bases). Germline loops: CDR1 SGHNT, CDR2 YYREEE (reference sequence). The length of the CDR3 is 13 residues. The ends were cut back, 3 bases at V and 8 bases at J, with 9 bases in the middle. CDR3 amino acids: CASSSVGDSPLHF. The CDR3 DNA is TGTGCCAGCAGCTCAGTAGGGGATTCACCCCTCCACTTT.